The rows below give T cell receptor beta chains drawn from one sample of a study of PD-L1 blockade in urothelial cancer. Using immunoSEQ multiplex PCR, the repertoire was profiled, and TCRdb retains in-frame clones only, with some absent. Of some 76,000 clones detected, approximately 88% appear once; the ten largest clones hold less than 4%. The sequenced sample was PBMCs, obtained around atezolizumab (anti-PD-L1) treatment. All receptors derive from a man between 60 and 70 years old with urothelial cancer. CDR3s include the opening cysteine and the closing phenylalanine or tryptophan. A D gene is named only where the DNA matches it firmly. A clone size is listed for some rows: how often the clone was seen (once, few, many), or a class if it is expanded.

J	V	size	D	DNA	CDR3
TRBJ1-5	TRBV19	-	-	TGTGCCAGTATCATCACCGGAGCAGCCAATCAGCCCCAGCATTTT	CASIITGAANQPQHF
TRBJ2-2	TRBV27	-	-	TGTGCCAGCAGTTTGATTAGCACCGGGGAGCTGTTTTTT	CASSLISTGELFF
TRBJ1-1	TRBV5-1	-	-	TGCGCCAGCAGCTTCCAGGGACCGGGGGAGAGCACTGAAGCTTTCTTT	CASSFQGPGESTEAFF
TRBJ1-5	TRBV10-3	-	-	TGTGCCATCAGTGAGTCAGGGGATCAGCCCCAGCATTTT	CAISESGDQPQHF
TRBJ2-7	TRBV11-2	-	-	TGTGCCAGCAGCTTAGGGACTACCAGTTACGAGCAGTACTTC	CASSLGTTSYEQYF
TRBJ2-7	TRBV19	-	TRBD2	TGTGCCACCTCTAGCCCAAGGCGGGAGGGTTACGAGCAGTACTTC	CATSSPRREGYEQYF
TRBJ2-3	TRBV4-3	-	TRBD2	TGCGCCAGCAGCCAAGACCGAGCGGGAGGGCCAGGTGATACGCAGTATTTT	CASSQDRAGGPGDTQYF
TRBJ2-7	TRBV28	few	TRBD2	TGTGCCAGCAGTTTATTCGGACTAGCGGGAGCGGAGCAGTACTTC	CASSLFGLAGAEQYF
TRBJ2-1	TRBV19	few	-	TGTGCCAGTAGTACCTTAACAAGCTACAATGAGCAGTTCTTC	CASSTLTSYNEQFF
TRBJ2-3	TRBV7-9	-	TRBD1	TGTGCCAGCAGCTTAGCGAGCGGGACAGGGCTGTCAGTATGGTTGTATTTT	CASSLASGTGLSVWLYF
TRBJ2-3	TRBV5-1	-	TRBD1	TGCGCCAGCAGCCCGGTAACCGGGACAGGGTCAGATACGCAGTATTTT	CASSPVTGTGSDTQYF
TRBJ2-1	TRBV19	once	TRBD2	TGTGCCAGTAGAACCGGGACTAGCAATGAGCAGTTCTTC	CASRTGTSNEQFF
TRBJ2-2	TRBV19	-	-	TGTGCCAGTAGTATGGATGGGGCATCCGGGGAGCTGTTTTTT	CASSMDGASGELFF
TRBJ1-2	TRBV5-4	-	-	TGTGCCAGCAGGCTGGGATTGGCGGAGGATGGCTACACCTTC	CASRLGLAEDGYTF
TRBJ2-3	TRBV5-1	-	TRBD1	TGCGCCAGCAGCTTGCCGGGACAGGGGGCGAGAGATACGCAGTATTTT	CASSLPGQGARDTQYF
TRBJ2-5	TRBV7-9	-	-	TGTGCCAGCAGCTCGCGAGAGACCCAGTACTTC	CASSSRETQYF
TRBJ1-1	TRBV6-6	-	TRBD1	TGTGCCAGCACGAAAGGGACAGGGGTCACGAACACTGAAGCTTTCTTT	CASTKGTGVTNTEAFF
TRBJ2-2	TRBV11-2	-	-	TGTGCCAGCAAGCCCGCCTCCGGGACAACGAACACCGGGGAGCTGTTTTTT	CASKPASGTTNTGELFF